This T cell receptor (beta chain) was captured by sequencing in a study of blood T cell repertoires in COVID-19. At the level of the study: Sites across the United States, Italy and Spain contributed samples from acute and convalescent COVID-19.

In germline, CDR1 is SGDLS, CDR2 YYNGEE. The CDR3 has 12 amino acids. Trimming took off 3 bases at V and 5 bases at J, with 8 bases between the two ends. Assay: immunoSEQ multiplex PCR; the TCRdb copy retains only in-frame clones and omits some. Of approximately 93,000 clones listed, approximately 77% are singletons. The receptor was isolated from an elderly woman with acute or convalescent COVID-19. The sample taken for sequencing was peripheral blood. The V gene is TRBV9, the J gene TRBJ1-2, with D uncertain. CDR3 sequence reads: CASSAGRYGYTF. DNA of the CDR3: TGTGCCAGCAGCGCGGGAAGGTATGGCTACACCTTC.